The clone carrying this T cell receptor (beta chain) was picked up a small number of times. This sample is drawn from a study of beta chain features in type 1 diabetes. Germline V gene data show CDR1 as MGHRA and CDR2 as YSYEKL. Deletions cut 4 bases from V and 1 base from J, with 19 bases between. The CDR3 has 17 amino acids. What was sequenced were expressed TCRB transcripts, since all of the isolated RNA had been reverse transcribed. The protocol was immunoSEQ multiplex PCR, while the TCRdb copy is restricted to in-frame clones and leaves out a portion. The sample carries 130,000 to 150,000 clones, around a tenth recorded once.

This clonotype was sampled from a man in his late teens or twenties in good health. This sequence joins TRBV4-1 and TRBJ1-2, with a weak D call TRBD1 (5 bases). Input material: central memory CD4+ T cells from blood. The CDR3 region is CASSRSGAGQNNYGYTF. Written as DNA, the CDR3 is TGCGCCAGCAGCCGAAGTGGGGCCGGACAAAATAACTATGGCTACACCTTC.